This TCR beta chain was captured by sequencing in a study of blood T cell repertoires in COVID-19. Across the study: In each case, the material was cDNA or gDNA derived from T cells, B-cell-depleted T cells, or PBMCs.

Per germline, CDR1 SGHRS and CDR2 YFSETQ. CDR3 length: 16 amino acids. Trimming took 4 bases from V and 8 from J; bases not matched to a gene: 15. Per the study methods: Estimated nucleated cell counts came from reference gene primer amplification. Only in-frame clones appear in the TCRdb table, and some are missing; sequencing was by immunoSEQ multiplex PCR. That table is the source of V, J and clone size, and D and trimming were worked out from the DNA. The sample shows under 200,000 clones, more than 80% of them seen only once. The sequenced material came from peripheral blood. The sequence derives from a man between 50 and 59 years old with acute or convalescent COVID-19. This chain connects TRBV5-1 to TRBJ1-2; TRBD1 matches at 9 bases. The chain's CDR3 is CASSIGTGTGLGGYTF. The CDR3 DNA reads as TGCGCCAGCAGCATCGGGACAGGGACGGGATTAGGCGGCTACACCTTC.